One sample yielded the 32 T cell receptor beta chains listed below, sequenced in a study of technical replicates of blood from several donors. TCRdb keeps only in-frame clones here, not all; method: immunoSEQ multiplex PCR. This sample yields roughly 80,000 clones, of which roughly 94% are seen a single time; roughly 0.38% belongs to the top ten. The sample taken for sequencing was T cells isolated from PBMCs. The source of these receptors is a human donor in good health.

The rearrangement links TRBV6-5 to TRBJ1-5, with TRBD1 matching 9 bases. V shed 6 bases and J 7 bases; nucleotides not matched to a gene: 10. The CDR3 has 15 residues. Germline V gives CDR1 MNHEY, CDR2 SVGAGI. In DNA form, the CDR3 reads TGTGCCAGCAGCCGCGGGACAGGGAAAGAACAGCCCCAGCATTTT. Its translation: CASSRGTGKEQPQHF.

Turning to this clone: This sample also contains other DNA sequences that code for the same CDR3. The CDR3 coding sequence is TGTGCCAGCAGCGTAGGAGGGACAAATCAGCCCCAGCATTTT. It yields the protein CASSVGGTNQPQHF. The chain couples TRBV9 to TRBJ1-5; possible D gene TRBD1, 6 bases. Germline CDR1 SGDLS, CDR2 YYNGEE. V was clipped by 0 bases and J by 4 bases, with 8 bases between them. The CDR3 is 14 amino acids.

The chain joins TRBV19 to TRBJ1-4; 12 positions agree with TRBD1. CDR3 length: 16 residues. The V gene's germline CDR1 is LNHDA and CDR2 SQIVND (reference sequence). V lost 4 bases, J lost 6 bases, and 6 bases stayed unmatched. The CDR3 reads CASSSGTGGLDEKLFF. DNA for the CDR3: TGTGCCAGTAGTAGCGGGACAGGGGGCTTAGATGAAAAACTGTTTTTT.

The J gene is TRBJ2-5, the V gene TRBV27, with TRBD2 identical over 9 bases. The CDR3 is made up of 18 amino acids. The V segment lost 3 bases and the J segment 4 bases; nucleotides outside the gene matches: 15. Germline V gene sequence: CDR1 MNHEY, CDR2 SMNVEV (reference sequence). Here the CDR3 reads CASSLGLAGTRRGETQYF. The DNA of the CDR3 is TGTGCCAGCAGTTTGGGGCTAGCGGGGACCCGTCGGGGAGAGACCCAGTACTTC.

The rearrangement joins TRBV9 to TRBJ2-7; the match to TRBD2 covers 10 bases. V shed 0 bases and J 4 bases; nucleotides not matched to a gene: 1. Per germline, CDR1 SGDLS and CDR2 YYNGEE. The CDR3 is 14 amino acids. The CDR3 sequence: CASSVASGSYEQYF. The CDR3 DNA sequence: TGTGCCAGCAGCGTAGCTAGCGGGAGTTACGAGCAGTACTTC.

The chain has TRBV19 and TRBJ1-5, with TRBD1 identical over 7 bases. The length of the CDR3 is 13 residues. With 5 bases clipped from V and 11 bases from J, the junction kept 9 bases outside the gene matches. Germline V gene lookup returns CDR1 LNHDA and CDR2 SQIVND (reference sequence). The DNA of the CDR3 is TGTGCCAGTAGTTCGGGACAGATCATGGCCCAGCATTTT. Encoded protein: CASSSGQIMAQHF. Combining the CDR3 with reference TRBV19 and TRBJ1-5 gives the whole variable domain DGGITQSPKYLFRKEGQNVTLSCEQNLNHDAMYWYRQDPGQGLRLIYYSQIVNDFQKGDIAEGYSVSREKKESFPLTVTSAQKNPTAFYLCASSSGQIMAQHFGDGTRLSIL.

The chain employs TRBV2 and TRBJ1-4; D perhaps matches TRBD1 (6 bases). The CDR3 length is 13 residues. With 4 bases removed from V and 5 bases from J, the gap between germline ends came to 8 bases. The germline CDR1 and CDR2 sequences are SNHLY and FYNNEI. This CDR3 reads CASSGTENEKLFF. The DNA of the CDR3 is TGTGCCAGCAGTGGGACAGAGAATGAAAAACTGTTTTTT.

The CDR3 spells CASSYGTSGSADTQYF. CDR3 bases: TGTGCCAGCAGTTACGGGACTAGCGGGTCCGCAGATACGCAGTATTTT. The chain is built from TRBV6-6 and TRBJ2-3; 12 nucleotides match TRBD2. The J segment lost 4 bases and the V segment lost 2 bases, leaving 4 bases of the junction unmatched. Germline V gene data show CDR1 as MNHNY and CDR2 as SVGAGI (reference sequence). The CDR3 runs to 16 residues.

This chain links TRBV7-2 with TRBJ2-1; D is undetermined. V shed 1 base and J shed 0 bases, with 13 bases lying between them. Per germline, CDR1 SGHTA and CDR2 FQGNSA. The CDR3 is 17 residues long. The CDR3 loop reads CASSLDETSGSYNEQFF. CDR3 in DNA: TGTGCCAGCAGCTTAGACGAAACCTCCGGCTCCTACAATGAGCAGTTCTTC.

This clone occurred a few times. V gene TRBV25-1 combines with J gene TRBJ1-5; D gene uncertain. This CDR3 comprises 14 residues. Trimming removed 5 bases from V and 4 bases from J, with 12 bases in between. Germline CDR1 is MGHDK and CDR2 is SYGVNS. The CDR3 DNA sequence: TGTGCCAGCAGTTATGGTCAAACTAATCAGCCCCAGCATTTT. As protein: CASSYGQTNQPQHF.

This clone was observed a single time. This rearrangement joins TRBV13 to TRBJ1-2; perhaps TRBD1 as D (5 bases). Trimming left V 4 bases short and J 5 bases short, with 11 bases between. Germline V CDR1 and CDR2: PRHDT, FYEKMQ (reference sequence). The CDR3 has 13 amino acids. For the CDR3, the DNA is TGTGCCAGCAGCTCCGGGACTGAGTATGGCTACACCTTC. Encoded protein: CASSSGTEYGYTF.

This rearrangement joins TRBV6-5 to TRBJ2-7, with TRBD1 matching over 7 bases. This CDR3 has 13 residues. Germline CDR1 is MNHEY and CDR2 is SVGAGI. V lost 6 bases to trimming and J lost 3 bases; unmatched junction nucleotides: 5. The CDR3 DNA follows: TGTGCCAGCAGAAAGGACAGGTTCTACGAGCAGTACTTC. Protein sequence: CASRKDRFYEQYF.

This chain links TRBV28 with TRBJ2-2; 9 bases line up with TRBD2. Germline V lookup: CDR1 MDHEN, CDR2 SYDVKM. The CDR3 covers 16 residues. Losses at the gene ends were 6 bases for V and 1 base for J; bases not matched to a gene: 6. CDR3 residues: CASRTAGGGNTGELFF. CDR3 DNA: TGTGCCAGCAGGACAGCGGGAGGCGGGAACACCGGGGAGCTGTTTTTT.

The chain combines TRBV25-1 with TRBJ2-1, with a possible D match to TRBD1 (6 bases). CDR3 length: 16 residues. Per the germline V gene, CDR1 is MGHDK and CDR2 is SYGVNS. V lost 2 bases and J 7 bases, leaving 18 bases between the germline ends. CDR3: CASSEGWGPGINEQFF. In DNA, the CDR3 is TGTGCCAGCAGTGAAGGATGGGGGCCGGGTATTAATGAGCAGTTCTTC.

For the CDR3, the DNA is TGTGCCACCAGCAGAGAAGATACACCCAATCAGCCCCAGCATTTT. Translated: CATSREDTPNQPQHF. The gene calls are TRBV15 and TRBJ1-5; D is uncertain. This CDR3 region has 15 residues. Trimming took 0 bases from V and 3 from J, leaving 9 bases between them. Germline assignment: CDR1 LNHNV and CDR2 YYDKDF (reference sequence).

The genes are TRBV19 and TRBJ1-1; unclear D gene. The germline V and J ends were trimmed by 5 bases and 2 bases, with 9 bases remaining between them. CDR3 size: 13 residues. Germline V lookup: CDR1 LNHDA, CDR2 SQIVND (reference sequence). The CDR3 sequence: CASSEGLNTEAFF. The CDR3 coding sequence is TGTGCCAGTAGTGAGGGTCTTAACACTGAAGCTTTCTTT.

CDR3 loop: CASSLGLTGLDTEAFF. The CDR3 DNA is TGTGCCAGCAGCTTAGGGCTCACAGGTCTTGACACTGAAGCTTTCTTT. The rearrangement joins TRBV7-8 to TRBJ1-1, with D perhaps matching TRBD1 (5 bases). Germline V gene lookup returns CDR1 SGHVS and CDR2 FQNEAQ. V was clipped by 1 base and J by 3 bases, with 15 bases between them. The CDR3 sequence is 16 residues long. Complete variable domain (other parts from reference TRBV7-8 and TRBJ1-1): GAGVSQSPRYKVAKRGQDVALRCDPISGHVSLFWYQQALGQGPEFLTYFQNEAQLDKSGLPSDRFFAERPEGSVSTLKIQRTQQEDSAVYLCASSLGLTGLDTEAFFGQGTRLTVV.

CDR3 sequence: CASSLGGGQGTREQYF. Here the CDR3 DNA reads TGTGCCAGCAGCCTGGGGGGGGGACAGGGGACGAGGGAGCAGTACTTC. The rearrangement joins TRBV9 to TRBJ2-7, with TRBD1 identical over 10 bases. Germline lookup yields CDR1 SGDLS and CDR2 YYNGEE. The V segment lost 4 bases and the J segment 7 bases; nucleotides outside the gene matches: 14. The CDR3 length is 16 residues.

This clone has more than one count but fewer than ten. This chain connects TRBV2 to TRBJ1-1; 7 nucleotides match TRBD1. The V segment lost 6 bases and the J segment 8 bases; nucleotides outside the gene matches: 6. This CDR3 is built from 12 residues. Germline V gene sequence: CDR1 SNHLY, CDR2 FYNNEI. CDR3 sequence: CASRAQGREAFF. Here the CDR3 DNA reads TGTGCCAGCAGGGCACAGGGGCGGGAAGCTTTCTTT.

This clone was observed a single time. The rearrangement uses TRBV2 and TRBJ2-3; D is undetermined. Germline V gene sequence: CDR1 SNHLY, CDR2 FYNNEI. The length of the CDR3 is 16 residues. V shed 2 bases and J shed 1 base, with 13 bases lying between them. The CDR3 DNA reads TGTGCCAGCAGTGAAATCCCTGGCCTTGGCACAGATACGCAGTATTTT. Translating gives CASSEIPGLGTDTQYF.

With respect to this clone: The junction and the germline gene differ at one end; a read error may be behind it. The chain couples TRBV7-7 to TRBJ2-1; D gene ambiguous. There are 15 residues in the CDR3. Germline values: CDR1 SSHAT, CDR2 FNYEAQ (reference sequence). The CDR3 DNA reads TGTGCTAGCAGCTTAGAGTATGCGATTTACAATGAGCAGTTCTTC. It yields the protein CASSLEYAIYNEQFF.

The rearrangement uses TRBV27 and TRBJ1-1; D ambiguous. Germline lookup yields CDR1 MNHEY and CDR2 SMNVEV (reference sequence). V was pared by 6 bases and J by 0 bases, with 11 bases between. The CDR3 is made up of 14 amino acids. The CDR3 sequence is CASSSEFMNTEAFF. CDR3 in DNA: TGTGCCAGCAGCTCCGAGTTCATGAACACTGAAGCTTTCTTT.

The genes are TRBV10-2 and TRBJ1-1; 10 bases line up with TRBD1. The CDR3 runs to 15 residues. The V and J ends lost 6 bases and 3 bases, in that order; junction bases with no gene match: 7. Germline-derived CDR1 and CDR2 are WSHSY and SAAADI. CDR3 protein: CASSRTGTGDTEAFF. The CDR3 nucleotides are TGCGCCAGCAGCAGAACCGGGACAGGGGACACTGAAGCTTTCTTT.

V usage is TRBV2 and J usage is TRBJ2-7; unclear D gene. The CDR3 loop spans 13 amino acids. The V and J ends lost 2 bases and 6 bases respectively, with 11 bases between them. Germline V lookup: CDR1 SNHLY, CDR2 FYNNEI. DNA of the CDR3: TGTGCCAGCAGTGAACTGGTCGGTCTCGAGCAGTACTTC. Translating gives CASSELVGLEQYF.

This chain links TRBV6-6 with TRBJ2-7, with 7 positions matching TRBD2. The germline gives CDR1 MNHNY, CDR2 SVGAGI (reference sequence). This CDR3 is built from 15 residues. V dropped 0 bases and J dropped 0; count of bases not matched to a gene: 2. The CDR3 bases are TGTGCCAGCAGTTACTCCGGGAGGAGCTCCTACGAGCAGTACTTC. Amino acids: CASSYSGRSSYEQYF.

V gene TRBV4-2 combines with J gene TRBJ2-1; D is perhaps TRBD2 (6 bases). The CDR3 is 16 amino acids. Germline values: CDR1 LGHNA, CDR2 YNFKEQ. V was trimmed by 4 bases and J by 6 bases, leaving 19 bases between them. The CDR3 spells CASSPRLEGRANEQFF. The CDR3 DNA reads TGTGCCAGCAGCCCCCGATTGGAGGGTAGGGCCAATGAGCAGTTCTTC.

This clone came up once. The rearrangement joins TRBV4-1 to TRBJ2-7; 7 bases are a match to TRBD1. The CDR3 is 16 residues long. The V and J ends lost 4 bases and 2 bases, in that order; junction bases with no gene match: 11. Germline CDR1 reads MGHRA; CDR2 reads YSYEKL. CDR3 bases: TGCGCCAGCAGCCGATCAGATATAGACAGGGCCTACGAGCAGTACTTC. Its translation is CASSRSDIDRAYEQYF.

The chain uses TRBV5-1 and TRBJ1-1, with a possible D match to TRBD1 (5 bases). The CDR3 sequence is 14 residues long. V lost 3 bases, J lost 5 bases, and 14 bases lay in between. Germline assignment: CDR1 SGHRS and CDR2 YFSETQ. Here the CDR3 DNA reads TGCGCCAGCAGCTCTAGTCTTAGGGGAACTGAAGCTTTCTTT. The encoded protein is CASSSSLRGTEAFF.

The chain uses TRBV6-1 and TRBJ2-1; D might be TRBD2 (6 bases). Trimming left V 7 bases short and J 6 bases short, with 10 bases between. The CDR3 has 12 amino acids. Germline lookup yields CDR1 MNHNS and CDR2 SASEGT. In DNA form, the CDR3 reads TGTGCCAGCACCCCAGCGGGCAATGAGCAGTTCTTC. Protein sequence: CASTPAGNEQFF.

The V gene is TRBV9, the J gene TRBJ2-1; TRBD2 matches 8 bases. Trimming took 5 bases from V and 1 from J; bases not matched to a gene: 11. Germline-derived CDR1 and CDR2 are SGDLS and YYNGEE. The CDR3 has 17 amino acids. CDR3 loop: CASSASTSGLSYNEQFF. CDR3 in DNA: TGTGCCAGCAGTGCCTCCACTAGCGGTCTATCCTACAATGAGCAGTTCTTC.

The genes are TRBV5-6 and TRBJ2-7; D might be TRBD1 (6 bases). CDR1 is SGHDT, CDR2 YYEEEE, per germline. The CDR3 is 13 amino acids. The V gene lost 3 bases and the J gene lost 5 bases, with 12 bases spanning the gap. The CDR3 DNA is TGTGCCAGCAGCTACGCAGGGGCCGACGAGCAGTACTTC. Translation: CASSYAGADEQYF. Drawing the rest from reference TRBV5-6 and TRBJ2-7, the complete variable domain is DAGVTQSPTHLIKTRGQQVTLRCSPKSGHDTVSWYQQALGQGPQFIFQYYEEEERQRGNFPDRFSGHQFPNYSSELNVNALLLGDSALYLCASSYAGADEQYFGPGTRLTVT.

CDR3 in amino acids: CASSHGQSSDEQYF. CDR3 DNA sequence: TGCGCCAGCAGCCATGGACAGTCCTCGGATGAGCAGTACTTC. The V gene is TRBV5-1, the J gene TRBJ2-7; D may be TRBD1 (6 bases). The CDR3 sequence is 14 residues long. V was cut by 4 bases and J by 7 bases, with 18 bases left in between. Germline CDR1 SGHRS, CDR2 YFSETQ.